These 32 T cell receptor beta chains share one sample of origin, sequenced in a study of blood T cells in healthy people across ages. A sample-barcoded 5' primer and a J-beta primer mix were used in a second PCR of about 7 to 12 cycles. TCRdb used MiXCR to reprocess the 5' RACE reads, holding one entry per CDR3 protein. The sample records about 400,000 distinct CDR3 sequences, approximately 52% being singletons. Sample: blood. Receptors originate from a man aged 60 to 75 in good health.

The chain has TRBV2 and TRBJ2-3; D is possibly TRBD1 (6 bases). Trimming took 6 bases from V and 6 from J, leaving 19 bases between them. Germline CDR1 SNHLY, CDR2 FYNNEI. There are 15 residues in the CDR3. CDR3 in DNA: TGTGCCAGCAGCGAGACAGGAATGAAAGGGGATACGCAGTATTTT. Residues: CASSETGMKGDTQYF.

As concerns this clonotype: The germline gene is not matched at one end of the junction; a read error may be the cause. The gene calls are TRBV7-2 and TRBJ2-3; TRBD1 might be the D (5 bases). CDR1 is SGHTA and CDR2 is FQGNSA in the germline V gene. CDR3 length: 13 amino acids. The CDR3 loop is CAGSLGASCTQYF. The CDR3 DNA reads TGTGCCGGCAGCTTAGGGGCGAGTTGTACGCAGTATTTT.

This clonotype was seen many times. CDR3 in amino acids: CSASDHEQFF. CDR3 coding DNA: TGCAGTGCTAGCGACCATGAGCAGTTCTTC. The chain couples TRBV20-1 to TRBJ2-1; unclear D gene. Trimming stripped 3 bases from V and 8 bases from J, with 5 bases between. The CDR3 runs to 10 residues. Germline V gene lookup returns CDR1 DFQATT and CDR2 SNEGSKA (reference sequence).

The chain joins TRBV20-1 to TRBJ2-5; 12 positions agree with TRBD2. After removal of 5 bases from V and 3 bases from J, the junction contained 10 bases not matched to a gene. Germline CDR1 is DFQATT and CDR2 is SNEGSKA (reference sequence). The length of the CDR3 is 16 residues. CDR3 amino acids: CSAPLLAGGGEETQYF. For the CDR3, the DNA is TGCAGTGCTCCCCTACTAGCGGGAGGTGGGGAAGAGACCCAGTACTTC.

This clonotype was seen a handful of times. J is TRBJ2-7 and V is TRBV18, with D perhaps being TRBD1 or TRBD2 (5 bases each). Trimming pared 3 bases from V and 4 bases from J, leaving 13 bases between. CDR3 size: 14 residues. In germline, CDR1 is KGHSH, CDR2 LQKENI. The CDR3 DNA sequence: TGTGCCAGCTCACCGAGGGGCAGGGTATACGAGCAGTACTTC. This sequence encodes CASSPRGRVYEQYF.

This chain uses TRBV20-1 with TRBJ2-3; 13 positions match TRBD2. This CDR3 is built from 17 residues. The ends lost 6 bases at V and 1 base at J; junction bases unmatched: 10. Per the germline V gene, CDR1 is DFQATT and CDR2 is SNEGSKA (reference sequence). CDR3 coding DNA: TGCAGTGCCGCCAGGACTAGCGGGAGTCGCCGCACAGATACGCAGTATTTT. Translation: CSAARTSGSRRTDTQYF.

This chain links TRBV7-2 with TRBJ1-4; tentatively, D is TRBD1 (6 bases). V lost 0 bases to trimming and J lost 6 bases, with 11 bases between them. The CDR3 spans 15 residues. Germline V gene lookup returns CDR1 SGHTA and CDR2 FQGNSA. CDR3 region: CASSLATGRHEKLFF. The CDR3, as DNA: TGTGCCAGCAGCTTAGCGACAGGTAGACATGAAAAACTGTTTTTT.

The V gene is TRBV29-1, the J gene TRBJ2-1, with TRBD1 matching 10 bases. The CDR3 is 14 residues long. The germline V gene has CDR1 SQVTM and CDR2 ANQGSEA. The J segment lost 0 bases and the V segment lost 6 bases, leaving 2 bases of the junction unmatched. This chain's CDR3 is CSVRDRGSYNEQFF. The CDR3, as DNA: TGCAGCGTCCGGGACAGGGGCTCCTACAATGAGCAGTTCTTC.

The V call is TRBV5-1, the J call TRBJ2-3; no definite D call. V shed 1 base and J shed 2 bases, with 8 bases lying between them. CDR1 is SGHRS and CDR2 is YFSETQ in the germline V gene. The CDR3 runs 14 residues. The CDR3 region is CASSLSRPTDTQYF. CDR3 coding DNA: TGCGCCAGCAGCTTGAGCAGGCCCACAGATACGCAGTATTTT.

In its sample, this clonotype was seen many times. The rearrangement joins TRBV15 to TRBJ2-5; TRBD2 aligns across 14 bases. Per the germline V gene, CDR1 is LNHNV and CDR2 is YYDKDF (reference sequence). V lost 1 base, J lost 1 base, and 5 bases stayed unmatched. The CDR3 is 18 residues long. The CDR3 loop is CATSRGTSGRRIQETQYF. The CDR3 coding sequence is TGTGCCACCAGCAGAGGGACTAGCGGGAGGAGGATCCAAGAGACCCAGTACTTC.

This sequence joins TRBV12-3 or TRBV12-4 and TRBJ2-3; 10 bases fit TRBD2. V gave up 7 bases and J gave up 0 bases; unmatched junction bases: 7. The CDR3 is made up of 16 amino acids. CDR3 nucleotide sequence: TGTGCCAGCACCAAGGGACTAGCGACTAGCACAGATACGCAGTATTTT. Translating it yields CASTKGLATSTDTQYF.

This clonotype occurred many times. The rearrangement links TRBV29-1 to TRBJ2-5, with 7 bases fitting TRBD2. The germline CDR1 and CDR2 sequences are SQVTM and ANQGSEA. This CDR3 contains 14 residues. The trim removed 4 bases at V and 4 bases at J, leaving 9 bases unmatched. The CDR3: CSVVGSGGGETQYF. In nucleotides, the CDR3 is TGCAGCGTTGTGGGCAGTGGGGGGGGAGAGACCCAGTACTTC.

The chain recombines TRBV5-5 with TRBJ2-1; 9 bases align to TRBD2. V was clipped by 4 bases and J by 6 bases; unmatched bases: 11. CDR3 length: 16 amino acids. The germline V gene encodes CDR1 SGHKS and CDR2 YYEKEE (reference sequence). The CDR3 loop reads CASSPIAGDRRNEQFF. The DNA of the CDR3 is TGTGCCAGCAGCCCGATAGCGGGAGATCGTCGCAATGAGCAGTTCTTC.

CDR3 nucleotides: TGTGCCAGCAGCAAGCAGGACAGGGGGCGCGTGAATGAGCAGTTCTTC. This translates into CASSKQDRGRVNEQFF. The chain links TRBV21-1 to TRBJ2-1; TRBD1 was called by the table and not checked on the DNA. TRBV21-1 is a documented pseudogene. The CDR3 is 16 residues long.

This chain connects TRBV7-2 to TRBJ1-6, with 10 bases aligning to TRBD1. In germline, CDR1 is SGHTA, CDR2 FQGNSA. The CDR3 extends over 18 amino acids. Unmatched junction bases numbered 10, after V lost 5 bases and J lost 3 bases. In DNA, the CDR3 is TGTGCCAGCAGCCAGGGGGATGACAGGGGGCTCTATAATTCACCCCTCCACTTT. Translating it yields CASSQGDDRGLYNSPLHF.

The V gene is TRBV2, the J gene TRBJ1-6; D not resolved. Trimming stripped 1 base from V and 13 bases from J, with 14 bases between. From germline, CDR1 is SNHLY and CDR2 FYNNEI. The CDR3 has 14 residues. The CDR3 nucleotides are TGTGCCAGCAGTGAAGAACAGCCGAGGTTTCCCCTCCACTTT. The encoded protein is CASSEEQPRFPLHF.

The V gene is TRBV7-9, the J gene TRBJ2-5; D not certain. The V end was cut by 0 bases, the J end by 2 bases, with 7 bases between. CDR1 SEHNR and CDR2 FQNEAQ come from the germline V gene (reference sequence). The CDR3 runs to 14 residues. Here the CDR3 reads CASSLAPAQETQYF. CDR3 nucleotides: TGTGCCAGCAGCTTAGCCCCCGCTCAAGAGACCCAGTACTTC.

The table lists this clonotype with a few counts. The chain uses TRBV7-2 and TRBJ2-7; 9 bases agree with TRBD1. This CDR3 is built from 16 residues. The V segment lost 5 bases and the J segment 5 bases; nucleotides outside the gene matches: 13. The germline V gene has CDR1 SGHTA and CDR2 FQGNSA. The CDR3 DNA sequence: TGTGCCAGCAGCCCGACGGGTGGGACAGGGTCCAACGAGCAGTACTTC. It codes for CASSPTGGTGSNEQYF.

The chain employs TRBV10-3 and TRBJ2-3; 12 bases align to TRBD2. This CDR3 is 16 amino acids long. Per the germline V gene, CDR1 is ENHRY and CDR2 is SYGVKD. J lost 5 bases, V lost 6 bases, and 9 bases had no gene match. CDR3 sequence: CAIRASGGATEDTQYF. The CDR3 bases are TGTGCCATCAGGGCTAGCGGGGGGGCCACAGAAGATACGCAGTATTTT.

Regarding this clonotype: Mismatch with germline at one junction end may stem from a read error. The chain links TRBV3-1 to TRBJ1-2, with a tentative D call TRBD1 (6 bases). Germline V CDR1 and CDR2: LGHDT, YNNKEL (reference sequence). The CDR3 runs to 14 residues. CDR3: CANSQEVRGSGYTF. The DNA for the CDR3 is TGTGCCAACAGCCAAGAAGTCAGGGGCTCTGGCTACACCTTC.

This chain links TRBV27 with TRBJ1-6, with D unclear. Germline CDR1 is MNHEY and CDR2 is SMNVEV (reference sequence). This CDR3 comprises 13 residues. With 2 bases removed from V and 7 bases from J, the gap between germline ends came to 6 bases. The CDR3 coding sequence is TGTGCCAGCAGTTTACGAGGGAATTCACCCCTCCACTTT. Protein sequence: CASSLRGNSPLHF.

CDR3 sequence: CSIPGTSGKEQFF. CDR3 sequence (DNA): TGCAGCATTCCCGGGACTAGCGGCAAGGAGCAGTTCTTC. The chain is built from TRBV29-1 and TRBJ2-1; the match to TRBD2 covers 11 bases. CDR3 length equals 13 residues. V was pared by 8 bases and J by 10 bases, with 10 bases of the junction left unmatched. Germline CDR1 SQVTM, CDR2 ANQGSEA.

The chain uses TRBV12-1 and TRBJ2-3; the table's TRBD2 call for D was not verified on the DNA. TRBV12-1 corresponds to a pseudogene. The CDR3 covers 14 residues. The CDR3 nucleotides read TGTGCCAGCAGCGCTAGCGGGACGCTGGATACGCAGTATTTT. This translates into CASSASGTLDTQYF.

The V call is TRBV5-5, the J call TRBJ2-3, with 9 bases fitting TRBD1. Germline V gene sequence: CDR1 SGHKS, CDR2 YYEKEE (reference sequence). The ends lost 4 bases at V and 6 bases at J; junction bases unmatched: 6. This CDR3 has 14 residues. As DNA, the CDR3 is TGTGCCAGCAGCCTGGGACAGGGTCGGGATACGCAGTATTTT. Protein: CASSLGQGRDTQYF.

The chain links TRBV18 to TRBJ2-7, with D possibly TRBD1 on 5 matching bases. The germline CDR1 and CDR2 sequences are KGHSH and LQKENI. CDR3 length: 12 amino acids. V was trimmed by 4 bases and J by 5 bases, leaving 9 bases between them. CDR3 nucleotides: TGTGCCAGCTCACGCCGCAGGGACGAGCAGTACTTC. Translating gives CASSRRRDEQYF. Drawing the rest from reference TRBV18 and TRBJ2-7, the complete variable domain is NAGVMQNPRHLVRRRGQEARLRCSPMKGHSHVYWYRQLPEEGLKFMVYLQKENIIDESGMPKERFSAEFPKEGPSILRIQQVVRGDSAAYFCASSRRRDEQYFGPGTRLTVT.

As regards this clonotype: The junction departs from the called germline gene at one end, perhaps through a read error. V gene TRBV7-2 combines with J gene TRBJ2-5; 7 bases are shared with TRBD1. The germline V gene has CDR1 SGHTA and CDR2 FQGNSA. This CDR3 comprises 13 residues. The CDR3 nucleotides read TGTGCCAGCAGCGTAGCAGGAGACAGGGCGGCGTACTTC. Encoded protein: CASSVAGDRAAYF.

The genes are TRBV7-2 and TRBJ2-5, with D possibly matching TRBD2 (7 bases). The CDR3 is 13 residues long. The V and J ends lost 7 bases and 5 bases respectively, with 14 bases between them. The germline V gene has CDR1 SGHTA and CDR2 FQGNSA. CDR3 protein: CASMGGPEETQYF. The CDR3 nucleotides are TGTGCCAGCATGGGGGGGCCGGAGGAGACCCAGTACTTC.

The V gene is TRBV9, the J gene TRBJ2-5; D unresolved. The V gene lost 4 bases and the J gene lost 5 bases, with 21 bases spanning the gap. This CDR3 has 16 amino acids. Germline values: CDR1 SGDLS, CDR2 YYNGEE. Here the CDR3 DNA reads TGTGCCAGCAGCCCCCGAGTCGGCGGCTTGGTGGAGACCCAGTACTTC. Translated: CASSPRVGGLVETQYF. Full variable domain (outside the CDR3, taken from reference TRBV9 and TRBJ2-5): DSGVTQTPKHLITATGQRVTLRCSPRSGDLSVYWYQQSLDQGLQFLIQYYNGEERAKGNILERFSAQQFPDLHSELNLSSLELGDSALYFCASSPRVGGLVETQYFGPGTRLLVL.

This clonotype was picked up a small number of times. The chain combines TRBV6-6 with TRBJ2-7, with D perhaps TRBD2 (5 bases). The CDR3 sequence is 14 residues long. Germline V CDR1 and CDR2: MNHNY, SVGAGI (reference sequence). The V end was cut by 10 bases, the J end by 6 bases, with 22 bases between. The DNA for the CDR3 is TGTGCCACCAGCGGCCTCTTTACTTCTGCCGAGCAGTACTTC. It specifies CATSGLFTSAEQYF.

CDR3 loop: CASSPPRGETQYF. The CDR3, as DNA: TGTGCCAGCAGTCCCCCTCGGGGAGAGACCCAGTACTTC. The chain carries TRBV28 and TRBJ2-7, with D possibly TRBD2 on 5 matching bases. The J call may be incorrect, as the DNA end agrees better with TRBJ2-5. From germline, CDR1 is MDHEN and CDR2 SYDVKM. The CDR3 sequence is 13 residues long.

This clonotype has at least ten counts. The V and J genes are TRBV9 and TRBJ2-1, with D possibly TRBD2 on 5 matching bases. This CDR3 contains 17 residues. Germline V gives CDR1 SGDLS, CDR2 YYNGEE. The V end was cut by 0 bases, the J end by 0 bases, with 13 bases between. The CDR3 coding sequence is TGTGCCAGCAGCGTAGAGGGCCCGAGGGACTCCTACAATGAGCAGTTCTTC. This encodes CASSVEGPRDSYNEQFF.

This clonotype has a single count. This CDR3 is CASSWGANRNEQFF. In nucleotides, the CDR3 is TGCGCCAGCAGCTGGGGAGCTAATAGGAATGAGCAGTTCTTC. The rearrangement joins TRBV5-1 to TRBJ2-1; a weak D match, TRBD2 (5 bases). Trimming cost V 3 bases and J 7 bases, with 14 bases left between them. Per the germline V gene, CDR1 is SGHRS and CDR2 is YFSETQ. CDR3 length: 14 amino acids.